These T cell receptor beta chains were read from a single sample in a study of blood T cells in healthy people across ages. TCRdb reprocessed the 5' RACE reads via MiXCR and lists one record per CDR3 protein. The sample has 850,000 to 1,000,000 distinct CDR3 sequences, about 51% seen once. The sequencing input was blood. These receptors were obtained from a woman aged 60-75 years in good health. Both conserved end residues are part of each CDR3. The D gene is left open where the match is weak. Expanded clones are given a class, and other clones once, few, many or no size at all.

clone size: NA
J gene: TRBJ2-3
D gene: NA
V gene: TRBV7-2
CDR3 protein: CASSFKPFTDTQYF
CDR3 DNA: TGTGCCAGCAGCTTTAAGCCCTTCACAGATACGCAGTATTTT

clone size: once
J gene: TRBJ2-3
D gene: NA
V gene: TRBV6-1
CDR3 protein: CASSEAAWGTSTDTQYF
CDR3 DNA: TGTGCCAGCAGTGAAGCCGCTTGGGGTACTAGCACAGATACGCAGTATTTT

clone size: few
J gene: TRBJ2-7
D gene: NA
V gene: TRBV20-1
CDR3 protein: CSKQIAYEQYF
CDR3 DNA: TGCAGCAAACAAATAGCCTACGAGCAGTACTTC

clone size: NA
J gene: TRBJ2-3
D gene: TRBD2
V gene: TRBV20-1
CDR3 protein: CSALSSSGSTDTQYF
CDR3 DNA: TGCAGTGCTCTTTCCTCTAGCGGAAGCACAGATACGCAGTATTTT

clone size: once
J gene: TRBJ2-3
D gene: TRBD1
V gene: TRBV10-3
CDR3 protein: CATCPGTGTHTDTQYF
CDR3 DNA: TGTGCCACCTGTCCCGGGACAGGGACACACACAGATACGCAGTATTTT

clone size: few
J gene: TRBJ2-3
D gene: TRBD2
V gene: TRBV3-1
CDR3 protein: CASSQASSGRYTDTQYF
CDR3 DNA: TGTGCCAGCAGCCAAGCTTCATCCGGGAGGTATACAGATACGCAGTATTTT

clone size: NA
J gene: TRBJ1-5
D gene: NA
V gene: TRBV4-3
CDR3 protein: CASSQAPREQPQHF
CDR3 DNA: TGCGCCAGCAGCCAAGCGCCCCGTGAGCAGCCCCAGCATTTT

clone size: NA
J gene: TRBJ2-1
D gene: NA
V gene: TRBV12-3/TRBV12-4
CDR3 protein: CASSLRRDAYNEQFF
CDR3 DNA: TGTGCCAGCAGTTTGAGGCGGGACGCTTACAATGAGCAGTTCTTC

clone size: NA
J gene: TRBJ2-1
D gene: NA
V gene: TRBV20-1
CDR3 protein: CSAKSPSYNEQFF
CDR3 DNA: TGCAGTGCTAAGTCTCCCTCCTACAATGAGCAGTTCTTC

clone size: once
J gene: TRBJ1-1
D gene: TRBD1
V gene: TRBV12-3/TRBV12-4
CDR3 protein: CASGRQGANEAFF
CDR3 DNA: TGTGCCAGCGGGCGACAGGGGGCCAATGAAGCTTTCTTT

clone size: NA
J gene: TRBJ2-3
D gene: NA
V gene: TRBV24-1
CDR3 protein: CATSEPGKSTYTQYF
CDR3 DNA: TGTGCCACCAGTGAGCCAGGCAAGTCTACTTATACGCAGTATTTT

clone size: few
J gene: TRBJ1-5
D gene: TRBD1
V gene: TRBV29-1
CDR3 protein: CSARTGGGNQPQHF
CDR3 DNA: TGCAGCGCTCGGACAGGGGGCGGCAATCAGCCCCAGCATTTT

clone size: NA
J gene: TRBJ2-7
D gene: NA
V gene: TRBV27
CDR3 protein: CASSPEGIRNYEQYF
CDR3 DNA: TGTGCCAGCAGCCCGGAGGGGATTCGGAACTACGAGCAGTACTTC

clone size: NA
J gene: TRBJ2-7
D gene: NA
V gene: TRBV15
CDR3 protein: CATSRDFTDSYEQYF
CDR3 DNA: TGTGCCACCAGCAGAGATTTTACGGACTCCTACGAGCAGTACTTC

clone size: once
J gene: TRBJ2-5
D gene: TRBD2
V gene: TRBV13
CDR3 protein: CASSSWTSGKETQYF
CDR3 DNA: TGTGCCAGCAGCTCCTGGACTAGCGGGAAAGAGACCCAGTACTTC

clone size: few
J gene: TRBJ2-5
D gene: NA
V gene: TRBV29-1
CDR3 protein: CSVEDNPETQYF
CDR3 DNA: TGCAGCGTTGAAGATAACCCAGAGACCCAGTACTTC

clone size: NA
J gene: TRBJ1-1
D gene: NA
V gene: TRBV10-3
CDR3 protein: CAIRRTENTEAFF
CDR3 DNA: TGTGCCATCAGACGGACGGAGAACACTGAAGCTTTCTTT

clone size: NA
J gene: TRBJ2-3
D gene: TRBD2
V gene: TRBV4-1
CDR3 protein: CASSQIAGGGDTQYF
CDR3 DNA: TGCGCCAGCAGCCAAATAGCGGGAGGGGGAGATACGCAGTATTTT

clone size: NA
J gene: TRBJ2-1
D gene: TRBD2
V gene: TRBV20-1
CDR3 protein: CSATGLARMYNEQFF
CDR3 DNA: TGCAGTGCAACCGGACTAGCGCGTATGTACAATGAGCAGTTCTTC

clone size: NA
J gene: TRBJ1-2
D gene: NA
V gene: TRBV10-3
CDR3 protein: CAISAPGNVNGYTF
CDR3 DNA: TGTGCCATCAGTGCCCCGGGGAACGTTAATGGCTACACCTTC

clone size: NA
J gene: TRBJ2-1
D gene: NA
V gene: TRBV27
CDR3 protein: CASGLGAEQFF
CDR3 DNA: TGTGCCAGCGGTCTAGGGGCCGAGCAGTTCTTC

clone size: few
J gene: TRBJ2-1
D gene: NA
V gene: TRBV18
CDR3 protein: CASSPPPDAHNEQFF
CDR3 DNA: TGTGCCAGCTCACCACCCCCAGACGCACACAATGAGCAGTTCTTC

clone size: NA
J gene: TRBJ2-1
D gene: TRBD2
V gene: TRBV3-1
CDR3 protein: CASSPGLVENEQFF
CDR3 DNA: TGTGCCAGCAGCCCAGGACTAGTTGAAAATGAGCAGTTCTTC

clone size: NA
J gene: TRBJ2-7
D gene: NA
V gene: TRBV3-1
CDR3 protein: CASSPRINYEQYF
CDR3 DNA: TGTGCCAGCAGCCCTAGGATAAACTACGAGCAGTACTTC

clone size: few
J gene: TRBJ2-7
D gene: NA
V gene: TRBV10-3
CDR3 protein: CAIKSEAGYVDEQYF
CDR3 DNA: TGTGCCATCAAATCTGAGGCGGGCTACGTTGACGAGCAGTACTTC

clone size: few
J gene: TRBJ2-5
D gene: TRBD2
V gene: TRBV6-5
CDR3 protein: CASSYYWASGQETQYF
CDR3 DNA: TGTGCCAGCAGTTACTATTGGGCTAGCGGCCAAGAGACCCAGTACTTC

clone size: NA
J gene: TRBJ1-5
D gene: NA
V gene: TRBV5-1
CDR3 protein: CASKEGAESNQPQHF
CDR3 DNA: TGCGCCAGCAAGGAGGGCGCGGAGAGCAATCAGCCCCAGCATTTT

clone size: NA
J gene: TRBJ1-1
D gene: NA
V gene: TRBV29-1
CDR3 protein: CSAATGDSEAFF
CDR3 DNA: TGCAGCGCAGCCACTGGGGACTCTGAAGCTTTCTTT

clone size: few
J gene: TRBJ2-5
D gene: TRBD1
V gene: TRBV20-1
CDR3 protein: CSARHGTGGGETQYF
CDR3 DNA: TGCAGTGCAAGACACGGGACAGGGGGCGGTGAGACCCAGTACTTC

clone size: NA
J gene: TRBJ2-3
D gene: NA
V gene: TRBV5-1
CDR3 protein: CASSLVQGGPDTQYF
CDR3 DNA: TGCGCCAGCAGCTTGGTACAGGGGGGGCCAGATACGCAGTATTTT

clone size: NA
J gene: TRBJ2-3
D gene: TRBD2
V gene: TRBV29-1
CDR3 protein: CSVVPPIGGGRRDTQYF
CDR3 DNA: TGCAGCGTTGTGCCCCCTATTGGTGGCGGGAGGAGGGATACGCAGTATTTT

clone size: once
J gene: TRBJ2-3
D gene: NA
V gene: TRBV24-1
CDR3 protein: CATSDFPRARTDTQYF
CDR3 DNA: TGTGCCACCAGTGATTTTCCCAGGGCAAGAACAGATACGCAGTATTTT

clone size: NA
J gene: TRBJ1-1
D gene: NA
V gene: TRBV28
CDR3 protein: CATLDFTAFF
CDR3 DNA: TGTGCCACCCTAGACTTTACGGCTTTCTTT

clone size: NA
J gene: TRBJ2-7
D gene: NA
V gene: TRBV27
CDR3 protein: CATKFGWRSYEQYF
CDR3 DNA: TGTGCCACCAAGTTCGGGTGGAGGTCCTACGAGCAGTACTTC

clone size: NA
J gene: TRBJ2-3
D gene: TRBD1
V gene: TRBV25-1
CDR3 protein: CASSGQGRGTQYF
CDR3 DNA: TGTGCCAGCAGTGGACAGGGTAGAGGTACGCAGTATTTT

clone size: NA
J gene: TRBJ2-5
D gene: TRBD1
V gene: TRBV6-6
CDR3 protein: CASRRGQKQETQYF
CDR3 DNA: TGTGCCAGTCGAAGGGGGCAAAAACAAGAGACCCAGTACTTC

clone size: NA
J gene: TRBJ2-7
D gene: NA
V gene: TRBV20-1
CDR3 protein: CSARGSFEQYF
CDR3 DNA: TGCAGTGCTAGGGGGAGTTTCGAGCAGTACTTC

clone size: NA
J gene: TRBJ2-7
D gene: TRBD2
V gene: TRBV7-6
CDR3 protein: CASSPRLGLAGVEQYF
CDR3 DNA: TGTGCCAGCAGCCCCCGCCTGGGACTAGCGGGAGTCGAGCAGTACTTC

clone size: NA
J gene: TRBJ2-1
D gene: TRBD2
V gene: TRBV13
CDR3 protein: CASSLASGSIYEQFF
CDR3 DNA: TGTGCCAGCAGCTTAGCTAGCGGGAGTATCTATGAGCAGTTCTTC

clone size: NA
J gene: TRBJ2-3
D gene: NA
V gene: TRBV28
CDR3 protein: CASSPQSGTDTQYF
CDR3 DNA: TGTGCCAGCAGTCCCCAGAGCGGCACAGATACGCAGTATTTT